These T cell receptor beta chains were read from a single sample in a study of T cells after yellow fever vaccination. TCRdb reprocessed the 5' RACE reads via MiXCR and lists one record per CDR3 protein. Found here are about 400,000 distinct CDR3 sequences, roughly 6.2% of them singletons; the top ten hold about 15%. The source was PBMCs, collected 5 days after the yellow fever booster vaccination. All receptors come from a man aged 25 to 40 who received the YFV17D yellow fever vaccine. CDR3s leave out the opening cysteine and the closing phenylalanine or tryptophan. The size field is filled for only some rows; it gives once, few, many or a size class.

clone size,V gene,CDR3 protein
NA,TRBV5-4,ASSSFVGARYNEQF
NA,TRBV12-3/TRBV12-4,ASSFGGSAKNIQY
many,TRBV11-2,ASTSTLGAQETQY
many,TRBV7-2,ASTPSAGDRTGQF
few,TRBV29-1,SAYRRTGGDTEAF
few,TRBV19,ASATGDGVNEQY
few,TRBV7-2,ASSSLATYNEQF
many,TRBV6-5,ASSYSTTGAHEQY
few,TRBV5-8,ASSQGTGQKETQY
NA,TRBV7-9,ASSQTGYGYT
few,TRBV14,ASSQRGNTGELF
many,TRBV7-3,ASSLTDGPILSGNTIY
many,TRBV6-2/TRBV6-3,AIRDSAYEQY
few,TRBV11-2,ASSLRLMGLAGANTQY
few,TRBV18,ASSPPTLEQY
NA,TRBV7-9,ASSETSGASTDTQY
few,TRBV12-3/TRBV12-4,ASRPTGSETQY
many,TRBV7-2,ASSPQQGITEAF
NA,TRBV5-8,ASSDLGTPPREKLF
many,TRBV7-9,ASSRDSSYNEQF
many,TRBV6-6,ATLRTGTETQY
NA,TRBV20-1,SASRPTSGLNEQF
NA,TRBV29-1,SVEEGTGQGWEEQY
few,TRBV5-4,ASSLKSGSSYEQY
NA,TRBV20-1,SARDVADNEKLF
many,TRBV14,ASSQGQGSYNEQF
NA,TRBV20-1,CARVARGVSEYGYT
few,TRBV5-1,ASSLGPPRQSYNEQF
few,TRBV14,ASSHWNNEQF
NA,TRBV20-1,SAPTLAGRLGEQY
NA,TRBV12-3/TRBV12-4,ASDYGTGLNTDTQY
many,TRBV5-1,ASSPAEGIDEQF
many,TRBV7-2,ASSSRAGLENEQY
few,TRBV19,ASSPWEGNEQF
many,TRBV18,ASSPPSNWGTGELF
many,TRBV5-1,ASSPDTVLLNEQF
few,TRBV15,ATAQGLAGLGEQF
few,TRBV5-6,ASSWSVRAPNEQF
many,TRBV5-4,ASSLGLAGGSYEQY
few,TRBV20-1,SASKGNSNQPQH
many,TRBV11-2,ASSTHRVREQF
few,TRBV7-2,ASSRGSMTDTQY
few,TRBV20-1,SATLSGLNNEQF
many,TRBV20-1,SAIWPRAGELF
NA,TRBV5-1,ASSLITGGSYEQY
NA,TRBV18,ASSNMAAEGNEQF
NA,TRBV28,ATGTDYGYT
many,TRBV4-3,ASSQDQSSGNTIY
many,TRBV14,ASSQDFSSGTQY
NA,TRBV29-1,SVILAASYNEQF
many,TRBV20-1,SASLAGGWQF
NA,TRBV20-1,SASHNRYNEQF
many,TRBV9,ASSVEGSWGSTDTQY
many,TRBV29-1,SVEDRAASLYEQY
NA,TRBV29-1,SADSGATNTEAF
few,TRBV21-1,ASSRPGPFCYNEQF
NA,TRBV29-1,SVEYTPYEQY